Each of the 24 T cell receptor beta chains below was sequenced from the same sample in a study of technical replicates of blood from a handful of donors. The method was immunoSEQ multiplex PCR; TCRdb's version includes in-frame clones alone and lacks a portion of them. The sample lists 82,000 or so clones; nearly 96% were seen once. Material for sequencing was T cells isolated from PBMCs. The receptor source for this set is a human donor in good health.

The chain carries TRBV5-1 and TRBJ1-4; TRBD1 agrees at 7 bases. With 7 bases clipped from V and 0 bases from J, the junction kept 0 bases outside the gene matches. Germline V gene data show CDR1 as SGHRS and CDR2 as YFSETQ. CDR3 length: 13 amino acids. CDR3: CASGTATNEKLFF. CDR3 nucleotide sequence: TGCGCCAGCGGGACAGCAACTAATGAAAAACTGTTTTTT. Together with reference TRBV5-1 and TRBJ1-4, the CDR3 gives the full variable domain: KAGVTQTPRYLIKTRGQQVTLSCSPISGHRSVSWYQQTPGQGLQFLFEYFSETQRNKGNFPGRFSGRQFSNSRSEMNVSTLELGDSALYLCASGTATNEKLFFGSGTQLSVL.

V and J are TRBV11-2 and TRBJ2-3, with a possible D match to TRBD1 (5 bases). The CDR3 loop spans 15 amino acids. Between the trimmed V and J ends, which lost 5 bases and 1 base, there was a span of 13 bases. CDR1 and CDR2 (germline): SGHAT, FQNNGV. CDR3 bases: TGTGCCAGCAGCGACCCTGGACAACGCACAGATACGCAGTATTTT. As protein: CASSDPGQRTDTQYF.

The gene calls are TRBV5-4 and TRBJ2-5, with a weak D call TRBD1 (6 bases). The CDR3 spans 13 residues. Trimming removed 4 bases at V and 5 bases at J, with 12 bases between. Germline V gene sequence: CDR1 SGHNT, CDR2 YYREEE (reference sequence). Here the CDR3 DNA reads TGTGCCAGCAGCCCAGGACAGTGGGAGACCCAGTACTTC. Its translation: CASSPGQWETQYF.

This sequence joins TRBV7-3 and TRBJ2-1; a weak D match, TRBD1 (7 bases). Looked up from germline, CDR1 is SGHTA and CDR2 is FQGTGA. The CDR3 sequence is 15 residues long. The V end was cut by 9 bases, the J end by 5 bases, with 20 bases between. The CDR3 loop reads CASTAGQHLDNEQFF. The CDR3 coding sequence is TGTGCCAGTACGGCGGGACAGCACCTAGACAATGAGCAGTTCTTC. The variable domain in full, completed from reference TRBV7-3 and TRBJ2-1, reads GAGVSQTPSNKVTEKGKYVELRCDPISGHTALYWYRQSLGQGPEFLIYFQGTGAADDSGLPNDRFFAVRPEGSVSTLKIQRTERGDSAVYLCASTAGQHLDNEQFFGPGTRLTVL.

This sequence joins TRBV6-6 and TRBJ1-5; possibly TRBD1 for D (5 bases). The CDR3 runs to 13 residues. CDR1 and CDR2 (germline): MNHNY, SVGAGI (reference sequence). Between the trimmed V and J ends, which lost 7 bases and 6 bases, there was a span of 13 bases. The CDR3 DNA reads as TGTGCCAGCATACTGCAGGGCGGTCAGCCCCAGCATTTT. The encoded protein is CASILQGGQPQHF.

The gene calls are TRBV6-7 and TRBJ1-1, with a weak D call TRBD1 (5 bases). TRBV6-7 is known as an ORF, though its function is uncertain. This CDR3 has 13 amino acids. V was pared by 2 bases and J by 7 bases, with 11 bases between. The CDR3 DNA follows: TGTGCCAGCAGTTACAGGGGAGGGAATGAAGCTTTCTTT. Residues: CASSYRGGNEAFF.

CDR3: CASSLLADTQYF. The CDR3 DNA reads as TGTGCCAGCAGTTTGCTAGCAGATACGCAGTATTTT. The chain is built from TRBV7-6 and TRBJ2-3; D gene ambiguous. CDR1 and CDR2 from the germline V gene are SGHVS and FNYEAQ. The CDR3 is 12 amino acids. Between the trimmed V and J ends, which lost 6 bases and 4 bases, there was a span of 8 bases.

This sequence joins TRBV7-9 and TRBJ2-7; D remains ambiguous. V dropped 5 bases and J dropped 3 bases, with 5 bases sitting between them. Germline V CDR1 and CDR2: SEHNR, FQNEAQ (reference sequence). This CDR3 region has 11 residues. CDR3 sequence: CASSRDYEQYF. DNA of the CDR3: TGTGCCAGCAGCCGAGACTACGAGCAGTACTTC.

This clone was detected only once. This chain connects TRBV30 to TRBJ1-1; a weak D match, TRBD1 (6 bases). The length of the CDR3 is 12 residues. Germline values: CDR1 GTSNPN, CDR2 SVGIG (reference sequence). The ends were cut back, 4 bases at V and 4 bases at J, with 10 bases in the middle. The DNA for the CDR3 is TGTGCCTGGACAGGGGTTTCCACTGAAGCTTTCTTT. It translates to CAWTGVSTEAFF. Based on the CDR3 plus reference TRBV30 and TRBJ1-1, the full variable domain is SQTIHQWPATLVQPVGSPLSLECTVEGTSNPNLYWYRQAAGRGLQLLFYSVGIGQISSEVPQNLSASRPQDRQFILSSKKLLLSDSGFYLCAWTGVSTEAFFGQGTRLTVV.

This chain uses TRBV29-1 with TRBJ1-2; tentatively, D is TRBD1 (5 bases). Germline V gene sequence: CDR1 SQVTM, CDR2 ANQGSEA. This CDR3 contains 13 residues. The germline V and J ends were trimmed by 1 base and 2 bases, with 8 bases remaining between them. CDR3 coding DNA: TGCAGCGTTGAAGGGGCAGGGAACTATGGCTACACCTTC. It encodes CSVEGAGNYGYTF.

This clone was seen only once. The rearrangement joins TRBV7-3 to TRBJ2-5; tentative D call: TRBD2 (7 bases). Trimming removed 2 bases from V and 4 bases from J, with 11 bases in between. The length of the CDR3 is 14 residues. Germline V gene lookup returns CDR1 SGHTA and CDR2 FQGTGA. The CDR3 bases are TGTGCCAGCAGCTTATACGGGGGGCGAGAGACCCAGTACTTC. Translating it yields CASSLYGGRETQYF.

CDR3 protein: CASSQARTVLGAQHF. The CDR3 nucleotides read TGCGCCAGCAGCCAAGCCAGGACAGTCCTCGGGGCCCAGCATTTT. The rearrangement joins TRBV4-3 to TRBJ1-5; a possible D gene is TRBD1 (6 bases). The V gene lost 1 base and the J gene lost 11 bases, with 18 bases spanning the gap. Germline V gene data show CDR1 as LGHNA and CDR2 as YSLEER. The CDR3 is 15 residues long.

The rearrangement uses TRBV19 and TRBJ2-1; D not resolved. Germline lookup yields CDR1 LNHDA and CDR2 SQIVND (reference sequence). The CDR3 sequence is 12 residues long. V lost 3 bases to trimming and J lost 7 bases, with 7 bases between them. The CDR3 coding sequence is TGTGCCAGTAGTATTGGCATTAATGAGCAGTTCTTC. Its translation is CASSIGINEQFF.

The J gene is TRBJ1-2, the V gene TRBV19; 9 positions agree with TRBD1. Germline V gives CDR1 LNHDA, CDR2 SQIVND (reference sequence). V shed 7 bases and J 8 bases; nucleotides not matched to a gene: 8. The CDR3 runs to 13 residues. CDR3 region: CASTTTGGQGYTF. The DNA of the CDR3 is TGTGCCAGTACCACTACAGGGGGCCAGGGCTACACCTTC.

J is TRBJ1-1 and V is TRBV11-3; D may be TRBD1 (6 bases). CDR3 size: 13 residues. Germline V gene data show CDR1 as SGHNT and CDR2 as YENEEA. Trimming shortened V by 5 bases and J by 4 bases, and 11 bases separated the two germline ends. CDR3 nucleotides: TGTGCCAGCAGCGTAGGAGGGGGCACTGAAGCTTTCTTT. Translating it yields CASSVGGGTEAFF.

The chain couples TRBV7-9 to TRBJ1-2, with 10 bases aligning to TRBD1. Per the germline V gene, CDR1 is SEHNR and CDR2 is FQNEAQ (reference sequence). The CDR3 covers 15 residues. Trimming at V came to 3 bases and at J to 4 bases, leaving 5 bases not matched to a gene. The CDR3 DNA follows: TGTGCCAGCAGCTTTGGGACAGGGGACCCCTATGGCTACACCTTC. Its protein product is CASSFGTGDPYGYTF.

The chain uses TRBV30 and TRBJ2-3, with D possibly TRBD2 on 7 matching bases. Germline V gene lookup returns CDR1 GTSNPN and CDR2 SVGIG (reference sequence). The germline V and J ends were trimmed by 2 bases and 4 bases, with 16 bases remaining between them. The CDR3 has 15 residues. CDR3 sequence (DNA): TGTGCCTGGAGTCCCAGGGGCGGGAGTGCAGATACGCAGTATTTT. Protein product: CAWSPRGGSADTQYF.

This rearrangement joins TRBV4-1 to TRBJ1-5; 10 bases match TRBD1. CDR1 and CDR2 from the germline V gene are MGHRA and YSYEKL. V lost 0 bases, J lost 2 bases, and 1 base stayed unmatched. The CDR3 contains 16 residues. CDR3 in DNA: TGCGCCAGCAGCCAAGAAGGGACAGGGGGCAATCAGCCCCAGCATTTT. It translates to CASSQEGTGGNQPQHF.

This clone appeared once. CDR3: CASRFRTGVTGELFF. For the CDR3, the DNA is TGTGCCAGCAGATTCCGGACAGGGGTCACCGGGGAGCTGTTTTTT. The chain has TRBV5-8 and TRBJ2-2, with 9 positions matching TRBD1. This CDR3 contains 15 residues. Germline values: CDR1 SGHTS, CDR2 YDEGEE. With 5 bases clipped from V and 4 bases from J, the junction kept 6 bases outside the gene matches.

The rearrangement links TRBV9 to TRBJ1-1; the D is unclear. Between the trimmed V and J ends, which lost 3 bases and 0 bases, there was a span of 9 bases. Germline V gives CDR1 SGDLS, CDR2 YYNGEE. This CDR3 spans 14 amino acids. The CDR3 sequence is CASSAEGMNTEAFF. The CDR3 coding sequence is TGTGCCAGCAGCGCCGAGGGTATGAACACTGAAGCTTTCTTT.

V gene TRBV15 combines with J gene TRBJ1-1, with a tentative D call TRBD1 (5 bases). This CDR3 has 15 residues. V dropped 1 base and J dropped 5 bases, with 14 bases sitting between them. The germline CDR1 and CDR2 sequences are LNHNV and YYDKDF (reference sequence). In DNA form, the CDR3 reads TGTGCCACCAGCAGAGGTTCCGGGGGGGGGACTGAAGCTTTCTTT. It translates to CATSRGSGGGTEAFF.

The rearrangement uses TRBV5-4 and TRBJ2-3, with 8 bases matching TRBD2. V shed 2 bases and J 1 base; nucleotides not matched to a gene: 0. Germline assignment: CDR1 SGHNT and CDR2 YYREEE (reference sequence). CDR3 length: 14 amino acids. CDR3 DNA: TGTGCCAGCAGCTTAGCGGGAGGCACAGATACGCAGTATTTT. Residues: CASSLAGGTDTQYF.

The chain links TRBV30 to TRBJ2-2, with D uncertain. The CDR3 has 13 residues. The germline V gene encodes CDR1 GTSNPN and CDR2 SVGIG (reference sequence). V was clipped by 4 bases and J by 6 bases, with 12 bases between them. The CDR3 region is CAWKKTSPGELFF. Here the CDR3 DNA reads TGTGCCTGGAAAAAGACAAGCCCCGGGGAGCTGTTTTTT. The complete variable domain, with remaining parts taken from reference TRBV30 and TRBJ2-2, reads SQTIHQWPATLVQPVGSPLSLECTVEGTSNPNLYWYRQAAGRGLQLLFYSVGIGQISSEVPQNLSASRPQDRQFILSSKKLLLSDSGFYLCAWKKTSPGELFFGEGSRLTVL.

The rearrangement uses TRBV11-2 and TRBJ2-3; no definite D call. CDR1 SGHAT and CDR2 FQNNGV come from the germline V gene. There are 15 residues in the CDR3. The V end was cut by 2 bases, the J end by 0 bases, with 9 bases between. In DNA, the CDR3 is TGTGCCAGCAGCTTATCCGCCGCGAGCACAGATACGCAGTATTTT. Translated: CASSLSAASTDTQYF.